This is a list of T cell receptor beta chains from one sample in a study of cytomegalovirus exposure and HLA in healthy donors. Repertoires were generated with immunoSEQ multiplex PCR, while TCRdb's copy carries only in-frame clones and drops some. The sample includes some 170,000 clones, around four fifths of them seen just once. The sample consisted of PBMCs. Receptors were obtained from a man aged 25 to 40 in good health and CMV-seropositive. The CDR3 runs from the conserved cysteine through the conserved F or W. D genes are given only for firm matches. Where a row states a size, it is once, few, many or the class of an expanded clone; other rows omit it.

abundance,v_gene,j_gene,d_gene,CDR3nt,CDR3aa
once,TRBV9,TRBJ2-3,.,TGTGCCAGCAGCGAGCCCCCCGGTACGCAGTATTTT,CASSEPPGTQYF
.,TRBV14,TRBJ2-1,TRBD1,TGTGCCAGCAGCCAAGAGCCGGGACAGGGGGACAATGAGCAGTTCTTC,CASSQEPGQGDNEQFF
few,TRBV7-8,TRBJ1-2,.,TGTGCCAGCAGCTTAGGGGGAGGTGGCTACACCTTC,CASSLGGGGYTF
once,TRBV19,TRBJ1-1,TRBD1,TGTGCCAGTCGAGGCCCCGGGACAGTTGAAGCTTTCTTT,CASRGPGTVEAFF
.,TRBV29-1,TRBJ1-2,.,TGCAGCGGGGTGTTGCAGGGAAGGTATGGCTACACCTTC,CSGVLQGRYGYTF
.,TRBV6-5,TRBJ2-7,TRBD1,TGTGCCAGCAACACCGGGACAGGACCCTACGAGCAGTACTTC,CASNTGTGPYEQYF
.,TRBV27,TRBJ2-5,.,TGTGCCAGCAGTTTCCTTGGTTCAGGGGAGACCCAGTACTTC,CASSFLGSGETQYF
once,TRBV6-5,TRBJ1-2,.,TGTGCCAGCAGTTACTCAGAGGGGGACTATGGCTACACCTTC,CASSYSEGDYGYTF
.,TRBV18,TRBJ2-7,.,TGTGCCAGCTCACCACCGGCAGGCTACGAGCAGTACTTC,CASSPPAGYEQYF
.,TRBV19,TRBJ1-2,.,TGTGCCAGTAGTATAGCACACGGGAACTATGGCTACACCTTC,CASSIAHGNYGYTF
.,TRBV7-2,TRBJ2-5,.,TGTGCCAGCAGCCCGGGACTCCAAAGGACCCAGTACTTC,CASSPGLQRTQYF
.,TRBV2,TRBJ2-5,TRBD1,TGTGCCAGCATCAACCGCGGGCAGGGGGCTGAGACCCAGTACTTC,CASINRGQGAETQYF
.,TRBV11-2,TRBJ1-1,.,TGTGCCAGCACCCCTCAAGGGGGGGCGGACACTGAAGCTTTCTTT,CASTPQGGADTEAFF
few,TRBV11-1,TRBJ1-1,.,TGTGCCAGCAGCCCCCAGGGGTCTGACACTGAAGCTTTCTTT,CASSPQGSDTEAFF
.,TRBV4-1,TRBJ2-3,.,TGCGCCAGCAGCCAAGATTGGGCTATGCAGTATTTT,CASSQDWAMQYF
.,TRBV7-3,TRBJ2-2,TRBD2,TGTGCCAGCAGCTTACTTAGCGGGGGGAACACCGGGGAGCTGTTTTTT,CASSLLSGGNTGELFF
few,TRBV25-1,TRBJ2-7,.,TGTGCCAGCACCGACAGCCCCTACGAGCAGTACTTC,CASTDSPYEQYF
.,TRBV7-3,TRBJ2-1,.,TGTGCCAGCAGCTTAACTGGCCGGGATGAGCAGTTCTTC,CASSLTGRDEQFF
.,TRBV4-2,TRBJ1-2,TRBD1,TGTGCCAGCAGCCAAGACGACAGGGCGGGCTATGGCTACACCTTC,CASSQDDRAGYGYTF
.,TRBV5-6,TRBJ1-2,.,TGTGCCAGCAGCTTGAGTTTCGGGGGATATGGCTACACCTTC,CASSLSFGGYGYTF
.,TRBV11-2,TRBJ2-5,TRBD1,TGTGCCAGCAGCTGGGACAGACAGTACCAAGAGACCCAGTACTTC,CASSWDRQYQETQYF
.,TRBV4-3,TRBJ2-3,TRBD1,TGCGCCAGCAGCCAAGAGGCACAGGGGAGTGGGTCGGTAGATACGCAGTATTTT,CASSQEAQGSGSVDTQYF
.,TRBV27,TRBJ2-1,.,TGTGCCAGCAGTTTAGTGGGGCCCCACTACAATGAGCAGTTCTTC,CASSLVGPHYNEQFF